Given below is one T cell receptor beta chain in context. What this receptor recognizes is not known. Per-base quality was not reported, and no clone a single base away is much larger than it. Ficoll-Paque density gradient centrifugation was the method used to isolate PBMCs. The sample belongs to a study of T-cell memory formation after mild COVID-19 (dated by TCRdb to the early 2020s). As for the study more broadly: TCR sequence clusters from the two donors were largely donor specific. Two young, previously healthy adult volunteers made up the cohort, one male and one female. Longitudinal TCRalpha and TCRbeta repertoire sequencing tracked T-cell clones expanding and contracting after mild COVID-19 in two donors. The research as a whole found: Clones that contracted from day 15 to 85 showed balanced CD4/CD8 phenotypes, whereas a second wave of clones that expanded from day 15 to 37 leaned towards CD4+. Some responding clones were detected in pre-infection memory, which suggested that pre-existing cross-reactive memory T cells had joined the SARS-CoV-2 response. Only two mild cases were covered by the study, and larger cohorts that include severe cases with pre-infection samples were considered necessary. Contracting CD4+ clones were located mainly in the CM and EM memory subsets, whereas CD8+ clones were found to be enriched in EMRA. The second-wave clones that peaked on day 37 were not confirmed to be SARS-CoV-2 specific.

The sequencing machine was an Illumina NovaSeq 6000. TCRalpha and TCRbeta cDNA libraries were built by 5'RACE with constant-segment primers, adding sample barcodes and unique molecular identifiers. Trizol reagent was used to extract RNA from every sample. Libraries were amplified in two PCR steps, with a second sample barcode and Illumina TruSeq adapters added in the second step. Sequencing of libraries was performed on an Illumina NovaSeq with 2 x 150 bp paired-end reads. Concerning the study's data processing: With migec v1.2.7, reads were demultiplexed and then collapsed into UMI-guided consensus sequences. Using mixcr v2.1.11, UMI consensuses were aligned to TRA and TRB V and J templates and then assembled into clonotypes. A clonotype was counted as expanded or contracted only when both edgeR and NoisET called the clonotype significant, with the noise models trained on biological replicates. edgeR calls used a false discovery rate-adjusted p below 0.01 and a log2 fold-change threshold of 1. As an exploratory analysis of dynamics, max-normalized trajectories of the 1000 most abundant clonotypes were examined with PCA combined with hierarchical clustering. Separately sequenced CD4+ and CD8+ repertoires were used to assign a CD4 or CD8 phenotype to each responding clone. Through fastp at Q25 and MiXCR, TCRdb rebuilt clones from the public reads, retaining in-frame beta chains. When rows share a CDR3 protein, they turn into one entry using the most common DNA and genes. The V and J calls were not made by the authors but by TCRdb's processing. This sample comprises 150,000 to 200,000 distinct CDR3 sequences, about 15% of them detected only once. 11% to 15% of the sample is taken by the ten largest.

Inclusive of the bounding cysteine and phenylalanine, the CDR3 is 16 residues long. The kept DNA is CDR3 alone, 48 bases in frame from the first base. V and J are truncated by 2 bases and 0 bases respectively, leaving an intervening sequence of 14 bases. The germline V gene encodes CDR1 SGHRS and CDR2 YFSETQ. The chain is encoded by TRBV5-1 joined to TRBJ1-1; the D gene is unclear. This sequence originates from an adult woman who had mild COVID-19 (a few samples of this study predate the infection). The sample titles of this study are shuffled in the database, so cell type and time point are left out; the donor was told from shared clones. The sample comprised PBMCs or a T cell subset sorted from them (not recorded which). The bases are TGCGCCAGCAGCTTCCGGGCAAACGGCATGAACACTGAAGCTTTCTTT. It encodes CASSFRANGMNTEAFF.